The source of this T cell receptor beta chain is a study of neurological immune-mediated disorders. Documented time point: longitudinal time-point 2. V lost 2 bases to trimming and J lost 3 bases; unmatched junction nucleotides: 4. The CDR3 consists of 14 residues. This clonotype was seen many times. Its antigen remains unknown. TCRdb recomputed calls from the 5' RACE reads with MiXCR, one row per CDR3 protein. Here the sample spans about 80,000 distinct CDR3 sequences, approximately 5.8% being singletons. Study results and caveats: Across subjects, no CDR3 amino acid sequence appeared in expanded clones of more than one subject, a finding that suggested private repertoires in all groups. Phylogenetic grouping assigned the repertoires of 18 of 34 multiple sclerosis patients to a single related-CDR3 cluster, which may represent a signature.

This TCR was recovered from a woman in her sixties or seventies with multiple sclerosis. The chain joins TRBV12-3 or TRBV12-4 to TRBJ2-7; 7 nucleotides align to TRBD2. Sample: PBMCs. The CDR3 loop is CASSLMGGSYEQYF. The CDR3 DNA reads as TGTGCCAGCAGTTTAATGGGGGGGAGCTACGAGCAGTACTTC.